This is a list of T cell receptor beta chains from one sample in a study of T-cell memory formation after mild COVID-19. TCRdb redid the calling of the 5' RACE reads with MiXCR, one entry per CDR3 protein. The sample has about 310,000 distinct CDR3 sequences; roughly a fifth are singletons. Sequencing input: PBMCs or a T cell subset sorted from them (not recorded which). These receptors were obtained from a man aged 18-30 years who had mild COVID-19 (a few samples of this study predate the infection). Cell type and time point are not known. Both conserved end residues are part of each CDR3. Fields, in order: J gene, CDR3 length, clone size, D gene, V gene, CDR3 protein, CDR3 DNA. A D gene is named only where the DNA matches it firmly. Part of the rows lack a size; the others show once, few, many or a class for expanded clones.

j_gene: TRBJ2-2
len: 14
abundance: many
d_gene: .
v_gene: TRBV11-2
CDR3aa: CASSLSRHTGELFF
CDR3nt: TGTGCCAGCAGCTTATCCAGGCACACCGGGGAGCTGTTTTTT

j_gene: TRBJ1-1
len: 15
abundance: .
d_gene: TRBD1
v_gene: TRBV4-3
CDR3aa: CASSQVGQGVTEAFF
CDR3nt: TGCGCCAGCAGCCAGGTTGGACAGGGGGTAACTGAAGCTTTCTTT

j_gene: TRBJ2-3
len: 15
abundance: .
d_gene: .
v_gene: TRBV5-1
CDR3aa: CATKIGGLSTDTQYF
CDR3nt: TGCGCCACCAAAATCGGGGGCCTTAGCACAGATACGCAGTATTTT

j_gene: TRBJ1-1
len: 14
abundance: .
d_gene: TRBD1
v_gene: TRBV5-6
CDR3aa: CASSFLDRVTEAFF
CDR3nt: TGTGCCAGCAGCTTTCTGGACAGGGTCACTGAAGCTTTCTTT

j_gene: TRBJ2-2
len: 15
abundance: .
d_gene: .
v_gene: TRBV7-2
CDR3aa: CASSLNTGWTGELFF
CDR3nt: TGTGCCAGCAGCTTAAATACGGGCTGGACCGGGGAGCTGTTTTTT

j_gene: TRBJ1-2
len: 16
abundance: .
d_gene: .
v_gene: TRBV5-4
CDR3aa: CASSLGPTTSNYGYTF
CDR3nt: TGTGCCAGCAGCTTGGGCCCCACTACATCCAACTATGGCTACACCTTC

j_gene: TRBJ2-4
len: 17
abundance: .
d_gene: .
v_gene: TRBV5-6
CDR3aa: CASSLYRAEDGKNIQYF
CDR3nt: TGTGCCAGCAGCTTGTATCGGGCAGAAGATGGCAAAAACATTCAGTACTTC

j_gene: TRBJ1-2
len: 14
abundance: .
d_gene: .
v_gene: TRBV6-2/TRBV6-3
CDR3aa: CASRTSDGSNGYTF
CDR3nt: TGTGCCAGCAGGACGTCGGACGGATCGAATGGCTACACCTTC

j_gene: TRBJ1-2
len: 12
abundance: .
d_gene: .
v_gene: TRBV29-1
CDR3aa: CSAGGDLYGYTF
CDR3nt: TGCAGCGCGGGGGGAGATCTCTATGGCTACACCTTC

j_gene: TRBJ2-3
len: 15
abundance: once
d_gene: TRBD1
v_gene: TRBV7-2
CDR3aa: CASSQRTGPRDTQYF
CDR3nt: TGTGCCAGCAGCCAAAGGACAGGGCCGAGGGATACGCAGTATTTT

j_gene: TRBJ2-5
len: 12
abundance: few
d_gene: TRBD2
v_gene: TRBV20-1
CDR3aa: CSPKRGRETQYF
CDR3nt: TGCAGTCCCAAGCGGGGCCGGGAGACCCAGTACTTC

j_gene: TRBJ2-2
len: 15
abundance: few
d_gene: TRBD1
v_gene: TRBV4-2
CDR3aa: CASSTGTGEAGELFF
CDR3nt: TGTGCCAGCAGCACCGGGACAGGGGAAGCCGGGGAGCTGTTTTTT

j_gene: TRBJ2-5
len: 15
abundance: few
d_gene: TRBD2
v_gene: TRBV29-1
CDR3aa: CSVVGGTSGGETQYF
CDR3nt: TGCAGCGTTGTTGGAGGGACTAGCGGGGGTGAGACCCAGTACTTC

j_gene: TRBJ2-1
len: 15
abundance: .
d_gene: TRBD1
v_gene: TRBV11-2
CDR3aa: CASSTPGQGLNEQFF
CDR3nt: TGTGCCAGCAGCACACCGGGACAGGGCCTGAATGAGCAGTTCTTC

j_gene: TRBJ1-1
len: 14
abundance: .
d_gene: .
v_gene: TRBV3-1
CDR3aa: CASSQARVVTEAFF
CDR3nt: TGTGCCAGCAGCCAGGCCCGGGTGGTCACTGAAGCTTTCTTT

j_gene: TRBJ1-1
len: 15
abundance: .
d_gene: .
v_gene: TRBV5-1
CDR3aa: CASSRAGTQNTEAFF
CDR3nt: TGCGCCAGCAGCCGCGCCGGGACACAGAACACTGAAGCTTTCTTT

j_gene: TRBJ1-5
len: 14
abundance: many
d_gene: .
v_gene: TRBV7-9
CDR3aa: CASSLLGADQPQHF
CDR3nt: TGTGCCAGCAGCTTATTGGGGGCTGATCAGCCCCAGCATTTT

j_gene: TRBJ2-1
len: 15
abundance: few
d_gene: TRBD2
v_gene: TRBV5-1
CDR3aa: CASSLSSGGYNEQFF
CDR3nt: TGCGCCAGCAGCTTGTCTAGCGGGGGGTACAATGAGCAGTTCTTC

j_gene: TRBJ2-5
len: 14
abundance: .
d_gene: TRBD2
v_gene: TRBV20-1
CDR3aa: CSAKTSGVQETQYF
CDR3nt: TGCAGTGCGAAGACTAGCGGGGTCCAAGAGACCCAGTACTTC

j_gene: TRBJ1-6
len: 13
abundance: .
d_gene: .
v_gene: TRBV29-1
CDR3aa: CSVGADRNSPLHF
CDR3nt: TGCAGCGTGGGGGCAGATAGAAATTCACCCCTCCACTTT